This T cell receptor (beta chain) originates from a study of cytomegalovirus exposure and HLA in healthy donors. Study findings and constraints: The study labeled fewer than 200 TCR beta chains cytomegalovirus-associated. Follow-up analysis found HLA locus-dependent TCR association rates, highest for DRB1 and lowest for HLA-C. Association with HLA alleles at 0.05 false discovery rate was found for around 17,000 TCR beta sequences in a later analysis.

A note on this clone: Its specificity is not known.

Researchers ran the PCR with 60 Vbeta and 13 Jbeta primers. As originally analysed: Per a later analysis, the number of unique TCR beta chains was some 75 million, of which around 9.9 million were shared. The table came from immunoSEQ multiplex PCR; TCRdb's copy has only in-frame clones and leaves some out. The DNA gave D and trimming, while V, J and clone size come from that table. Recorded here are around 75,000 clones; the top ten clones represent less than 6%. Per germline, CDR1 LGHNA and CDR2 YSLEER. V shed 0 bases, J shed 4 bases, and the junction held 5 bases outside the gene matches. This CDR3 is built from 16 residues.

V is TRBV4-3 and J is TRBJ2-3; 9 positions match TRBD2. Sequencing used PBMCs. The receptor was isolated from a man aged 40-49 years in good health and CMV-seronegative. In DNA, the CDR3 is TGCGCCAGCAGCCAAGAGACTAGCGGTTGGGCAGATACGCAGTATTTT. Amino acid sequence: CASSQETSGWADTQYF.